This T cell receptor (beta chain) is from a study of circulating and synovial CD4+ cells in juvenile arthritis. Overall study results and limits: Deeper sequencing increased measured overlap with synovial clonotypes. Circulating pathogenic-like lymphocytes shared a substantially higher fraction of CDR3 sequences with synovium than bulk blood.

The data were produced by immunoSEQ multiplex PCR, yet TCRdb's version contains in-frame clones alone and is incomplete. This sample has some 33,000 clones, with around 95% found just once. About this clone: The target antigen is unknown.

Input material: CD4+ T cells from blood. The sequence came from a human donor with juvenile idiopathic arthritis.

CDR3 nucleotides: TGCGCCAGCAGCCTATGGAACCGGGACAGGGTTAATGAAAAACTGTTTTTT. Residues: CASSLWNRDRVNEKLFF. The rearrangement uses TRBV4-3 and TRBJ1-4; 9 bases are a match to TRBD1. The CDR3 runs to 17 residues. The trim removed 4 bases at V and 4 bases at J, leaving 10 bases unmatched. Per the germline V gene, CDR1 is LGHNA and CDR2 is YSLEER.